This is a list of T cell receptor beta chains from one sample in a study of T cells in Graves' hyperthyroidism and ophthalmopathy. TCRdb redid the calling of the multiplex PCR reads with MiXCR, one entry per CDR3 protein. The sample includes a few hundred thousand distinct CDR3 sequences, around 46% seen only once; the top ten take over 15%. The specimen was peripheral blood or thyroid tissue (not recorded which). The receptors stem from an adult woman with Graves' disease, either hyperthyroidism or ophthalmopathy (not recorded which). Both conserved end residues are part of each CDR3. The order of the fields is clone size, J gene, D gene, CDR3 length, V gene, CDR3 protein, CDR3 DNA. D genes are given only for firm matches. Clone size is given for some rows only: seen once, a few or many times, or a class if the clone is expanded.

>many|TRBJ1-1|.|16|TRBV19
CASSFRVFIEDTEAFF
TGTGCCAGTAGTTTCCGGGTTTTCATAGAGGACACTGAAGCTTTCTTT
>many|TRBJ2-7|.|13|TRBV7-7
CASSLGGGNEQYF
TGTGCTAGCAGCTTAGGAGGGGGCAACGAGCAGTACTTC
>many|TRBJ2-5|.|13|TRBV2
CASIMDIQETQYF
TGTGCCAGCATTATGGACATTCAAGAGACCCAGTACTTC
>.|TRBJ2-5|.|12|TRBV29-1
CSVASRGETQYF
TGCAGCGTTGCTAGCAGGGGAGAGACCCAGTACTTC
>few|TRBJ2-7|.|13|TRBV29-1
CSVGAGRTYEQYF
TGCAGCGTTGGGGCAGGGAGGACCTACGAGCAGTACTTC
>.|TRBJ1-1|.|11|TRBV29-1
CSLTRNTEAFF
TGCAGCTTGACACGGAACACTGAAGCTTTCTTT
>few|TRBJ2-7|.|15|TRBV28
CASLSTGTETYEQYF
TGTGCCAGCCTGTCCACCGGGACTGAGACCTACGAGCAGTACTTC
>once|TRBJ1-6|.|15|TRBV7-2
CASSHVGAENSPLHF
TGTGCCAGCAGCCACGTCGGGGCGGAAAATTCACCCCTCCACTTT
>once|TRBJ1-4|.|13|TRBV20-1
CSALPGMGEKLFF
TGCAGTGCCCTCCCGGGGATGGGTGAAAAACTGTTTTTT
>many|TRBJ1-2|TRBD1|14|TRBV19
CASSRTGNNYGYTF
TGTGCCAGTAGCCGGACAGGGAATAACTATGGCTACACCTTC
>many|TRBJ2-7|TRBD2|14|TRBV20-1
CSARATSGHYEQYF
TGCAGTGCTAGAGCGACTAGCGGCCACTACGAGCAGTACTTC
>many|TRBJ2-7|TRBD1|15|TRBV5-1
CASSFPGQGLWEQYF
TGCGCCAGCAGCTTCCCTGGACAGGGATTATGGGAGCAGTACTTC
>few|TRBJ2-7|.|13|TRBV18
CASSPPGLHEQYF
TGTGCCAGCTCACCACCGGGGTTACACGAGCAGTACTTC
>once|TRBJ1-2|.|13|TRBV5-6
CASSGVGGYDYTF
TGTGCCAGCAGCGGGGTGGGGGGCTACGACTACACCTTC
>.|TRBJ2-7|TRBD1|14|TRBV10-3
CAISVWTGVYEQYF
TGTGCCATCAGTGTTTGGACAGGGGTCTACGAGCAGTACTTC
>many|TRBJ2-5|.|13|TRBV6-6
CASSYRVRETQYF
TGTGCCAGCAGTTACCGAGTAAGAGAGACCCAGTACTTC
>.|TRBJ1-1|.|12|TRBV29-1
CSVAPAGTEAFF
TGCAGCGTTGCCCCAGCGGGGACTGAAGCTTTCTTT
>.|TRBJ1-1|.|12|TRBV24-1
CATSETGSEAFF
TGTGCCACCAGTGAGACCGGGTCTGAAGCTTTCTTT
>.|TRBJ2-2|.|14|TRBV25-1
CASSRQPNTGELFF
TGTGCCAGCAGTCGACAGCCGAACACCGGGGAGCTGTTTTTT
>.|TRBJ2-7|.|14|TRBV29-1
CSVETSGGQYEQYF
TGCAGCGTTGAAACATCGGGGGGCCAGTACGAGCAGTACTTC
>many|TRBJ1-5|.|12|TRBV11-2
CASSDDNQPQHF
TGTGCCAGCAGCGATGACAATCAGCCCCAGCATTTT
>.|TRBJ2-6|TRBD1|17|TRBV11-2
CASSFIQGVAGANVLTF
TGTGCCAGCAGCTTTATACAGGGGGTGGCTGGGGCCAACGTCCTGACTTTC